The 22 T cell receptor beta chains below were found in one sample sequenced in a study of T cells after posttransplantation cyclophosphamide. Generated by immunoSEQ multiplex PCR, the TCRdb table keeps only in-frame clones and is missing some. The specimen has roughly 42,000 clones, none found just once. The sequencing sample was made of PBMCs. The origin of the receptors is a woman between 50 and 59 years old in good health and a related stem cell transplant donor.

This clone showed up many times. The chain joins TRBV11-1 to TRBJ1-1; D ambiguous. CDR3 length equals 14 residues. Germline lookup yields CDR1 SGHAT and CDR2 FQDESV (reference sequence). V was shortened by 5 bases and J by 1 base, with 11 bases between the two germline ends. The CDR3 DNA reads as TGTGCCAGCAGCCGTAGAGAGGGGAACACTGAAGCTTTCTTT. Translating gives CASSRREGNTEAFF.

The sample holds a few counts of this clone. This rearrangement joins TRBV7-3 to TRBJ1-1; TRBD1 agrees at 7 bases. The germline V gene has CDR1 SGHTA and CDR2 FQGTGA. V was pared by 5 bases and J by 0 bases, with 9 bases of the junction left unmatched. The CDR3 runs to 16 residues. The CDR3 sequence is CASSVIGDSMNTEAFF. CDR3 bases: TGTGCCAGCAGCGTCATCGGGGACAGCATGAACACTGAAGCTTTCTTT.

This clone was counted only a few times. The chain couples TRBV6-1 to TRBJ1-3, with D maybe TRBD1 (6 bases). The V gene's germline CDR1 is MNHNS and CDR2 SASEGT. Trimming shortened V by 5 bases and J by 0 bases, and 11 bases separated the two germline ends. The CDR3 is 15 residues long. CDR3 in DNA: TGTGCCAGCAGTCCCGGACAGCCCTCTGGAAACACCATATATTTT. It encodes CASSPGQPSGNTIYF.

Many counts were recorded for this clone. The rearrangement links TRBV29-1 to TRBJ1-4; D is unclear. CDR1 and CDR2 (germline): SQVTM, ANQGSEA. V lost 6 bases to trimming and J lost 1 base, with 9 bases between them. This CDR3 has 13 residues. The CDR3 is CSVEEGTNEKLFF. CDR3 DNA: TGCAGCGTGGAGGAGGGAACTAATGAAAAACTGTTTTTT. The entire variable domain, with the rest obtained from reference TRBV29-1 and TRBJ1-4, is as follows: SAVISQKPSRDICQRGTSLTIQCQVDSQVTMMFWYRQQPGQSLTLIATANQGSEATYESGFVIDKFPISRPNLTFSTLTVSNMSPEDSSIYLCSVEEGTNEKLFFGSGTQLSVL.

This clone was detected only a few times. The rearrangement joins TRBV6-1 to TRBJ1-2; D is undetermined. Germline CDR1 reads MNHNS; CDR2 reads SASEGT. The ends were cut back, 6 bases at V and 5 bases at J, with 10 bases in the middle. The CDR3 is 12 residues long. CDR3 DNA: TGTGCCAGCAGCCCCGAGGCTTATGGCTACACCTTC. Translated, it gives CASSPEAYGYTF.

The table lists this clone with many counts. The chain has TRBV5-4 and TRBJ2-2; maybe TRBD1 (5 bases). CDR3 length equals 13 residues. V was pared by 2 bases and J by 6 bases, with 8 bases between. Germline V gene data show CDR1 as SGHNT and CDR2 as YYREEE (reference sequence). The CDR3 nucleotides read TGTGCCAGCAGCTTTCCAGGGTCCGGGGAGCTGTTTTTT. It specifies CASSFPGSGELFF.

At least ten counts were recorded for this clone. The J gene is TRBJ1-1, the V gene TRBV7-8; 9 bases align to TRBD1. Losses at the gene ends were 2 bases for V and 5 bases for J; bases not matched to a gene: 6. Germline lookup yields CDR1 SGHVS and CDR2 FQNEAQ. The length of the CDR3 is 15 residues. The CDR3 sequence: CASSLLLGQGTEAFF. CDR3 in DNA: TGTGCCAGCAGCTTACTGCTGGGACAGGGAACTGAAGCTTTCTTT.

Many counts were recorded for this clone. The V gene is TRBV5-1, the J gene TRBJ1-1, with 7 bases lining up with TRBD1. The CDR3 consists of 15 residues. J was trimmed by 1 base and V by 2 bases; bases with no gene match: 5. Germline-derived CDR1 and CDR2 are SGHRS and YFSETQ. The CDR3 is CASSFTGQANTEAFF. CDR3 nucleotides: TGCGCCAGCAGCTTCACTGGACAGGCGAACACTGAAGCTTTCTTT.

This clone was detected many times. The chain couples TRBV6-6 to TRBJ2-1; TRBD1 aligns across 8 bases. V shed 5 bases, J shed 4 bases, and the junction held 1 base outside the gene matches. This CDR3 contains 13 residues. The germline gives CDR1 MNHNY, CDR2 SVGAGI (reference sequence). CDR3 sequence: CASSRDRYNEQFF. CDR3 sequence (DNA): TGTGCCAGCAGTAGGGACAGGTACAATGAGCAGTTCTTC.

This clone was recorded many times. This CDR3 is CASSISPSTSTDTQYF. The CDR3 DNA follows: TGTGCCAGTAGTATCTCCCCTAGCACCAGCACAGATACGCAGTATTTT. The V and J genes are TRBV19 and TRBJ2-3, with D maybe TRBD2 (5 bases). The ends were cut back, 3 bases at V and 0 bases at J, with 13 bases in the middle. CDR3 length: 16 residues. Germline values: CDR1 LNHDA, CDR2 SQIVND (reference sequence).

In its sample, this clone was seen many times. The rearrangement links TRBV27 to TRBJ2-3; 8 bases are shared with TRBD1. The V and J ends lost 3 bases and 4 bases, in that order; junction bases with no gene match: 3. This CDR3 has 14 residues. From germline, CDR1 is MNHEY and CDR2 SMNVEV (reference sequence). The CDR3 DNA follows: TGTGCCAGCAGTTTGGACAGGGTCTCAGATACGCAGTATTTT. Translated, it gives CASSLDRVSDTQYF.

This clone was observed at least ten times. The chain links TRBV11-2 to TRBJ2-2; TRBD1 aligns across 7 bases. The CDR3 loop spans 15 amino acids. The V segment lost 7 bases and the J segment 2 bases; nucleotides outside the gene matches: 7. Germline V gives CDR1 SGHAT, CDR2 FQNNGV. The CDR3 nucleotides read TGTGCCAGCAATCTACAGGGGCCAAACACCGGGGAGCTGTTTTTT. The encoded protein is CASNLQGPNTGELFF.

This clone was seen repeatedly, ten times or more. The chain has TRBV30 and TRBJ1-1, with D unclear. The ends were cut back, 2 bases at V and 1 base at J, with 14 bases in the middle. Looked up from germline, CDR1 is GTSNPN and CDR2 is SVGIG (reference sequence). The CDR3 is 15 residues long. This CDR3 reads CAWSSSNRGNTEAFF. For the CDR3, the DNA is TGTGCCTGGAGTTCTTCCAACCGGGGGAACACTGAAGCTTTCTTT.

Ten or more counts support this clone. This chain uses TRBV6-5 with TRBJ1-1, with TRBD1 matching over 9 bases. Germline V gene data show CDR1 as MNHEY and CDR2 as SVGAGI. The CDR3 length is 16 residues. Unmatched junction bases numbered 5, after V lost 0 bases and J lost 3 bases. The CDR3 here is CASSYSPQGAYTEAFF. In nucleotides, the CDR3 is TGTGCCAGCAGTTACTCCCCACAGGGGGCTTACACTGAAGCTTTCTTT.

The chain is built from TRBV15 and TRBJ2-5; weak D call: TRBD1 (6 bases). V lost 0 bases to trimming and J lost 2 bases, with 10 bases between them. The CDR3 totals 15 residues. Germline V gives CDR1 LNHNV, CDR2 YYDKDF (reference sequence). CDR3 DNA sequence: TGTGCCACCAGCAGAGATAGGGGGAGACAAGAGACCCAGTACTTC. It yields the protein CATSRDRGRQETQYF. Combining the CDR3 with reference TRBV15 and TRBJ2-5 gives the whole variable domain DAMVIQNPRYQVTQFGKPVTLSCSQTLNHNVMYWYQQKSSQAPKLLFHYYDKDFNNEADTPDNFQSRRPNTSFCFLDIRSPGLGDTAMYLCATSRDRGRQETQYFGPGTRLLVL.

This clone was counted many times. The chain carries TRBV6-1 and TRBJ1-6, with TRBD1 identical over 7 bases. CDR3 length: 15 residues. Trimming took 8 bases from V and 6 from J; bases not matched to a gene: 10. Looked up from germline, CDR1 is MNHNS and CDR2 is SASEGT. The CDR3 reads CASQDRATSNSPLHF. CDR3 coding DNA: TGTGCCAGCCAAGACAGGGCCACCAGTAATTCACCCCTCCACTTT.

This clone was recorded many times. Other DNA sequences in this sample translate to the same CDR3. V usage is TRBV6-1 and J usage is TRBJ1-4; no firm D call. The CDR3 totals 14 residues. Looked up from germline, CDR1 is MNHNS and CDR2 is SASEGT. Trimming took off 1 base at V and 5 bases at J, with 8 bases between the two ends. CDR3 in amino acids: CASSEGAVNEKLFF. In nucleotides, the CDR3 is TGTGCCAGCAGTGAAGGGGCAGTAAATGAAAAACTGTTTTTT.

This clone has at least ten counts. V usage is TRBV10-2 and J usage is TRBJ1-1, with D possibly TRBD1 on 6 matching bases. The CDR3 loop spans 13 amino acids. Deletions cut 0 bases from V and 11 bases from J, with 13 bases between. Germline CDR1 reads WSHSY; CDR2 reads SAAADI. CDR3 amino acids: CASSESRGLGAFF. DNA for the CDR3: TGCGCCAGCAGTGAGTCCAGGGGCTTAGGGGCTTTCTTT.

In this sample, this clone turned up many times. J is TRBJ1-1 and V is TRBV12-5, with a possible D match to TRBD1 (6 bases). This CDR3 comprises 14 residues. Germline loops: CDR1 LGHNT, CDR2 FRNRAP. The V and J ends lost 4 bases and 4 bases respectively, with 13 bases between them. The CDR3 reads CASGSRTDRTEAFF. The CDR3 bases are TGTGCTAGTGGTTCACGGACAGATCGCACTGAAGCTTTCTTT.

The table lists this clone with many counts. The chain carries TRBV6-1 and TRBJ1-2, with D uncertain. The V end lost 2 bases, the J end lost 8 bases, and 12 bases lay between the germline ends. Per germline, CDR1 MNHNS and CDR2 SASEGT. This CDR3 is 13 amino acids long. The CDR3 protein is CASSEWSALGYTF. As DNA, the CDR3 is TGTGCCAGCAGTGAATGGTCCGCGCTGGGCTACACCTTC.

This clone showed up many times. The chain joins TRBV9 to TRBJ2-5, with 14 positions matching TRBD2. There are 15 residues in the CDR3. With 3 bases clipped from V and 4 bases from J, the junction kept 2 bases outside the gene matches. Germline-derived CDR1 and CDR2 are SGDLS and YYNGEE. DNA for the CDR3: TGTGCCAGCAGCGCGGGACTAGCGGGGGTAGAGACCCAGTACTTC. It yields the protein CASSAGLAGVETQYF. The entire variable domain, with the rest obtained from reference TRBV9 and TRBJ2-5, is as follows: DSGVTQTPKHLITATGQRVTLRCSPRSGDLSVYWYQQSLDQGLQFLIQYYNGEERAKGNILERFSAQQFPDLHSELNLSSLELGDSALYFCASSAGLAGVETQYFGPGTRLLVL.

This clone was seen repeatedly, ten times or more. The rearrangement uses TRBV5-1 and TRBJ1-4; D is ambiguous. CDR1 SGHRS and CDR2 YFSETQ come from the germline V gene. The CDR3 sequence is 16 residues long. Trimming removed 1 base at V and 3 bases at J, with 13 bases between. Here the CDR3 DNA reads TGCGCCAGCAGCTTGACAGCTTCTCTGCCTAATGAAAAACTGTTTTTT. Translation gives CASSLTASLPNEKLFF.